This TCR beta chain was profiled in a study of cytomegalovirus exposure and HLA in healthy donors. The PCR contained 60 Vbeta and 13 Jbeta primers. Sequenced by immunoSEQ multiplex PCR; TCRdb stores in-frame clones only, minus some. This sample has about 130,000 clones, with roughly a tenth found just once. Germline loops: CDR1 MNHNY, CDR2 SVGAGI (reference sequence). The CDR3 sequence is 14 residues long. V shed 0 bases and J shed 4 bases, with 6 bases lying between them. The TCR was taken from a woman aged 18-30 years in good health and CMV-seropositive. The chain carries TRBV6-6 and TRBJ2-2; D gene ambiguous. Source material: PBMCs. CDR3 sequence (DNA): TGTGCCAGCAGTTACTCCAGGATCACCGGGGAGCTGTTTTTT. It yields the protein CASSYSRITGELFF.